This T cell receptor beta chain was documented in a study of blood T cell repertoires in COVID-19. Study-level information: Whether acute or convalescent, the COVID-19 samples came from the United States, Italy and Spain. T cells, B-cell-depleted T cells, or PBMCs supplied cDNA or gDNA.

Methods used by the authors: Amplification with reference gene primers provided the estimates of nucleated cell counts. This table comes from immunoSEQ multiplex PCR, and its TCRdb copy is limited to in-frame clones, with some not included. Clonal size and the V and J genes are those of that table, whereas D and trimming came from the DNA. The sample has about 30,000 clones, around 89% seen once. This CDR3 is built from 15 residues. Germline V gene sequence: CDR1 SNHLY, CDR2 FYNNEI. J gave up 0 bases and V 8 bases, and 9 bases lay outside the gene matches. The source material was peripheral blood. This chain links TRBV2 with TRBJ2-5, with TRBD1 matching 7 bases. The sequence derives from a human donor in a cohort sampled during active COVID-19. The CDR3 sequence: CASRRGLWYQETQYF. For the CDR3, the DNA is TGTGCCAGCCGAAGGGGGCTTTGGTACCAAGAGACCCAGTACTTC.